Listed below are T cell receptor beta chains from one sample, sequenced in a study of PD-1 blockade in mismatch repair-deficient tumors. Assay used: immunoSEQ multiplex PCR; TCRdb lists only in-frame clones, some missing. In the table there are some 97,000 clones, 65% to 85% of which are singletons. The sample in question was peripheral blood, obtained approximately 35 weeks after starting pembrolizumab. Receptor source: an adult with mismatch repair-deficient cancer. Each CDR3 is given without its conserved first and last residue. Each record gives: V gene, D gene, J gene, CDR3 protein. A D gene is named only where the DNA matches it firmly.

TRBV5-1	-	TRBJ2-7	ASSLDGSGEYEQY
TRBV19	-	TRBJ2-6	ASRRGVGANVLT
TRBV1	-	TRBJ2-7	TSSQDSAEGSYEQY
TRBV7-8	TRBD2	TRBJ2-1	ASSLEENPVQREGYEQF
TRBV7-9	-	TRBJ2-1	ASSLTGRKDNEQF
TRBV7-3	-	TRBJ2-5	ASSALETQY
TRBV10-3	-	TRBJ2-7	AISINTYEQY
TRBV7-9	TRBD1	TRBJ2-5	ASSPHAGTESETQY
TRBV27	TRBD1	TRBJ2-1	ASSYGTGPYNEQF
TRBV5-6	-	TRBJ2-1	ASSPEGLGGFSYNEQF
TRBV6-5	-	TRBJ2-3	ATGKFLTDTQY
TRBV28	-	TRBJ2-4	ASSGALAKNIQY
TRBV6-1	TRBD1	TRBJ2-7	ASGDRAYEQY
TRBV27	-	TRBJ1-5	ASSPDVGPQH
TRBV7-6	-	TRBJ1-2	ASSLPGALGYT
TRBV6-5	-	TRBJ1-1	ASSPRLLNTEAF
TRBV11-3	-	TRBJ1-2	ASSLGVEYNYGYT
TRBV5-4	-	TRBJ1-1	ASSLRQVKNTEAF
TRBV7-9	-	TRBJ2-7	ASSRPTGALYEQY
TRBV6-5	-	TRBJ1-3	ASRIGRTSGNTIY
TRBV5-4	-	TRBJ1-4	ASSLAGGREEKLF
TRBV5-1	-	TRBJ1-1	ASSLDRAMNTEAF
TRBV7-2	-	TRBJ2-7	ASSLAGGYSTYEQY
TRBV6-1	TRBD2	TRBJ2-5	ASSERWGLAGEETQY
TRBV11-2	-	TRBJ1-1	ASSLRVAGGTEAF
TRBV29-1	-	TRBJ1-2	SVEGGYGYT
TRBV5-4	-	TRBJ1-1	ASRRGGGNTEAF
TRBV6-5	-	TRBJ1-1	ASSYGGENTEAF
TRBV6-4	TRBD2	TRBJ2-3	ASSHGTRGTDTQY
TRBV29-1	-	TRBJ2-1	SVAKRGDEQF
TRBV6-5	TRBD1	TRBJ1-5	ASSYSSGGQPQH
TRBV5-6	-	TRBJ2-3	ASSSSSGTQY
TRBV2	-	TRBJ2-3	ATRSGSTDTQY
TRBV10-3	TRBD2	TRBJ2-7	AISDLADSSYEQY
TRBV7-9	TRBD1	TRBJ2-3	ASSTPPYDRGNTDTQY
TRBV6-5	TRBD2	TRBJ2-1	ASRPGLVAYEQF
TRBV5-8	TRBD2	TRBJ2-1	ASSSGLAGISYNEQF
TRBV5-5	-	TRBJ2-1	ASSLAQEQF
TRBV10-2	-	TRBJ2-1	ASSGFDEQF
TRBV15	-	TRBJ2-1	ATSRDTQGSTYNEQF
TRBV10-3	TRBD1	TRBJ1-1	AISDGTGVAMNTEAF
TRBV5-8	-	TRBJ1-4	ASGVRELF
TRBV4-3	-	TRBJ1-2	ASSQDLRRVSNGYT
TRBV7-9	-	TRBJ2-7	ASGEPPYEQY
TRBV21-1	-	TRBJ2-6	ASSLDYYPSGANVLT
TRBV5-1	-	TRBJ2-1	ASSPGRNNEQF
TRBV11-2	TRBD2	TRBJ2-1	ASSLETSGWQNEQF
TRBV6-5	-	TRBJ2-4	ASRDLVENIQY